Following are 31 T cell receptor beta chains from one sample sequenced in a study of blood T cell repertoires in COVID-19. TCRdb's table, derived via immunoSEQ multiplex PCR, lists solely in-frame clones and lacks some. Among about 130,000 clones listed, about 86% were seen once. The sequenced material came from peripheral blood. These receptors originate from a woman between 50 and 59 years old who had recovered from COVID-19.

This chain joins TRBV30 and TRBJ1-6, with a weak D call TRBD1 (5 bases). Germline V lookup: CDR1 GTSNPN, CDR2 SVGIG (reference sequence). V lost 1 base to trimming and J lost 5 bases, with 6 bases between them. The CDR3 totals 13 residues. This CDR3 reads CAWSEDNNSPLHF. CDR3 coding DNA: TGTGCCTGGAGTGAGGACAATAATTCACCCCTCCACTTT.

This chain uses TRBV2 with TRBJ2-1, with TRBD2 as a possible D gene (6 bases). Germline V gene lookup returns CDR1 SNHLY and CDR2 FYNNEI. V lost 8 bases and J 8 bases, leaving 16 bases between the germline ends. The CDR3 extends over 13 amino acids. This CDR3 reads CASVPGSIYEQFF. CDR3 sequence (DNA): TGTGCCAGCGTTCCCGGGAGTATCTATGAGCAGTTCTTC.

CDR3 in DNA: TGTGCCAGTAAGGAGGTTGGTGGCTATGGCTACACCTTC. It specifies CASKEVGGYGYTF. The V gene is TRBV19, the J gene TRBJ1-2; D uncertain. This CDR3 is 13 amino acids long. CDR1 LNHDA and CDR2 SQIVND come from the germline V gene (reference sequence). The V end was cut by 7 bases, the J end by 4 bases, with 13 bases between. Variable domain in full (rest from reference TRBV19 and TRBJ1-2): DGGITQSPKYLFRKEGQNVTLSCEQNLNHDAMYWYRQDPGQGLRLIYYSQIVNDFQKGDIAEGYSVSREKKESFPLTVTSAQKNPTAFYLCASKEVGGYGYTFGSGTRLTVV.

This clone has only one observation. The genes are TRBV12-3 or TRBV12-4 and TRBJ2-7; possible D gene TRBD2, 6 bases. CDR3 length: 13 amino acids. With 5 bases removed from V and 12 bases from J, the gap between germline ends came to 20 bases. The CDR3 here is CASSRWTTSGWYF. The CDR3 DNA is TGTGCCAGCAGTCGGTGGACTACCTCGGGGTGGTACTTC.

V and J are TRBV5-5 and TRBJ1-4; D gene uncertain. There are 14 residues in the CDR3. V was pared by 5 bases and J by 8 bases, with 16 bases between. CDR1 and CDR2 from the germline V gene are SGHKS and YYEKEE (reference sequence). Here the CDR3 reads CASSSGTFREKLFF. The CDR3 bases are TGTGCCAGCAGTTCCGGTACCTTTCGGGAAAAACTGTTTTTT.

This chain joins TRBV6-2 or TRBV6-3 and TRBJ2-7, with TRBD1 matching 11 bases. From germline, CDR1 is MNHEY and CDR2 SVGEGT. The CDR3 contains 16 residues. V lost 5 bases, J lost 5 bases, and 11 bases stayed unmatched. As DNA, the CDR3 is TGTGCCAGCAGTGACCGGACAGGGGGCCTTGGGAACGAGCAGTACTTC. Translating it yields CASSDRTGGLGNEQYF.

CDR3 residues: CASSHRGRTAEAFF. The DNA for the CDR3 is TGTGCCAGCAGCCACCGAGGGCGCACCGCTGAAGCTTTCTTT. The chain uses TRBV14 and TRBJ1-1; D not resolved. The V gene's germline CDR1 is SGHDN and CDR2 FVKESK. CDR3 length: 14 amino acids. Trimming removed 3 bases from V and 6 bases from J, with 14 bases in between.

The CDR3 sequence is CATTRRGGDEQYF. As DNA, the CDR3 is TGTGCCACCACCCGGCGGGGCGGGGACGAGCAGTACTTC. The rearrangement links TRBV6-5 to TRBJ2-7; tentatively, D is TRBD2 (6 bases). V was clipped by 10 bases and J by 5 bases, with 18 bases between them. This CDR3 is built from 13 residues. Germline CDR1 MNHEY, CDR2 SVGAGI.

The genes are TRBV19 and TRBJ1-5; D call uncertain. Germline V gene lookup returns CDR1 LNHDA and CDR2 SQIVND (reference sequence). V lost 4 bases to trimming and J lost 1 base, with 8 bases between them. This CDR3 comprises 14 residues. The CDR3 protein is CASSRFGSNQPQHF. The CDR3 nucleotides are TGTGCCAGTAGTAGGTTCGGGAGCAATCAGCCCCAGCATTTT.

This chain connects TRBV5-4 to TRBJ2-7; TRBD2 matches 9 bases. Germline loops: CDR1 SGHNT, CDR2 YYREEE (reference sequence). With 4 bases clipped from V and 2 bases from J, the junction kept 7 bases outside the gene matches. The CDR3 runs to 15 residues. This CDR3 reads CASSPGGLAAYEQYF. The CDR3 DNA reads as TGTGCCAGCAGCCCGGGGGGACTAGCCGCCTACGAGCAGTACTTC.

The rearrangement links TRBV10-3 to TRBJ1-1, with D possibly TRBD1 on 5 matching bases. This CDR3 contains 13 residues. Germline V gene lookup returns CDR1 ENHRY and CDR2 SYGVKD. With 10 bases removed from V and 0 bases from J, the gap between germline ends came to 12 bases. CDR3 in amino acids: CATGGNMNTEAFF. DNA for the CDR3: TGTGCCACCGGGGGAAACATGAACACTGAAGCTTTCTTT.

J is TRBJ2-7 and V is TRBV5-1; D is perhaps TRBD2 (6 bases). Trimming removed 7 bases from V and 6 bases from J, with 23 bases in between. The CDR3 covers 15 residues. Germline loops: CDR1 SGHRS, CDR2 YFSETQ. The CDR3: CASSTYRGLILEQYF. CDR3 in DNA: TGCGCCAGCTCAACCTATCGGGGACTCATCCTCGAGCAGTACTTC.

Only one count was recorded for this clone. V usage is TRBV24-1 and J usage is TRBJ2-1; a weak D match, TRBD2 (5 bases). This CDR3 is built from 15 residues. Deletions cut 3 bases from V and 6 bases from J, with 14 bases between. In germline, CDR1 is KGHDR, CDR2 SFDVKD. As DNA, the CDR3 is TGTGCCACCAGTGATCCGACCCGGGATAGCAATGAGCAGTTCTTC. Translating it yields CATSDPTRDSNEQFF.

This sequence joins TRBV5-1 and TRBJ1-1; D might be TRBD1 (6 bases). Germline CDR1 SGHRS, CDR2 YFSETQ. Trimming took off 3 bases at V and 4 bases at J, with 16 bases between the two ends. CDR3 size: 15 residues. As DNA, the CDR3 is TGCGCCAGCAGCTATGGCGGACGGACAGTCACTGAAGCTTTCTTT. As protein: CASSYGGRTVTEAFF. The full variable domain, completed using reference TRBV5-1 and TRBJ1-1, is KAGVTQTPRYLIKTRGQQVTLSCSPISGHRSVSWYQQTPGQGLQFLFEYFSETQRNKGNFPGRFSGRQFSNSRSEMNVSTLELGDSALYLCASSYGGRTVTEAFFGQGTRLTVV.

This sequence joins TRBV6-2 or TRBV6-3 and TRBJ1-1, with D perhaps matching TRBD1 (6 bases). CDR3 length: 14 residues. CDR1 is MNHEY, CDR2 SVGEGT, per germline. The V gene lost 4 bases and the J gene lost 4 bases, with 13 bases spanning the gap. CDR3 region: CASSFTGSGTEAFF. The CDR3, as DNA: TGTGCCAGCAGTTTCACAGGGTCGGGCACTGAAGCTTTCTTT.

The chain combines TRBV7-8 with TRBJ2-5; 7 bases are a match to TRBD2. Germline V gives CDR1 SGHVS, CDR2 FQNEAQ. CDR3 size: 16 residues. The V segment lost 4 bases and the J segment 0 bases; nucleotides outside the gene matches: 8. In DNA, the CDR3 is TGTGCCAGCAGCTCCCGGGGAGCGGGGTACCAAGAGACCCAGTACTTC. Residues: CASSSRGAGYQETQYF.

Written as DNA, the CDR3 is TGTGCCAGCAGTGAACCCCAGGGTAGCACTGAAGCTTTCTTT. Protein: CASSEPQGSTEAFF. The chain recombines TRBV6-1 with TRBJ1-1; D possibly corresponds to TRBD1 (5 bases). The germline V and J ends were trimmed by 2 bases and 4 bases, with 11 bases remaining between them. From germline, CDR1 is MNHNS and CDR2 SASEGT. The CDR3 spans 14 residues.

The chain is built from TRBV7-6 and TRBJ1-2; D perhaps matches TRBD1 (5 bases). Germline-derived CDR1 and CDR2 are SGHVS and FNYEAQ. V was shortened by 0 bases and J by 8 bases, with 16 bases between the two germline ends. The CDR3 totals 15 residues. The CDR3 is CASSLAPGSGEGYTF. The CDR3 bases are TGTGCCAGCAGCTTAGCCCCAGGCTCGGGGGAGGGCTACACCTTC.

The rearrangement joins TRBV7-3 to TRBJ2-6, with D unresolved. This CDR3 has 16 amino acids. The germline V and J ends were trimmed by 0 bases and 0 bases, with 6 bases remaining between them. Germline CDR1 and CDR2: SGHTA and FQGTGA. CDR3 residues: CASSLTSRSGANVLTF. For the CDR3, the DNA is TGTGCCAGCAGCTTAACGTCCCGCTCTGGGGCCAACGTCCTGACTTTC.

This rearrangement joins TRBV28 to TRBJ2-7; 7 bases fit TRBD1. CDR1 and CDR2 (germline): MDHEN, SYDVKM. The V segment lost 11 bases and the J segment 3 bases; nucleotides outside the gene matches: 7. There are 12 residues in the CDR3. The CDR3 protein is CAVGQRHYEQYF. Written as DNA, the CDR3 is TGTGCCGTGGGACAGAGGCACTACGAGCAGTACTTC.

V and J are TRBV12-5 and TRBJ2-3; 9 positions match TRBD1. The CDR3 sequence is 19 residues long. V lost 0 bases to trimming and J lost 3 bases; unmatched junction nucleotides: 13. The V gene's germline CDR1 is LGHNT and CDR2 FRNRAP. Here the CDR3 reads CASGLVPFGQGIMTDTQYF. In DNA, the CDR3 is TGTGCTAGTGGTTTGGTACCCTTTGGACAGGGGATCATGACAGATACGCAGTATTTT.

This clone was detected a few times. The chain links TRBV7-2 to TRBJ2-3; TRBD2 aligns across 9 bases. Losses at the gene ends were 5 bases for V and 5 bases for J; bases not matched to a gene: 11. Germline CDR1 reads SGHTA; CDR2 reads FQGNSA. The CDR3 loop spans 16 amino acids. The CDR3 loop is CASSPRVGGGGDTQYF. Written as DNA, the CDR3 is TGTGCCAGCAGCCCCCGAGTGGGCGGGGGGGGAGATACGCAGTATTTT.

The chain carries TRBV7-2 and TRBJ2-1; the D gene is possibly TRBD1 (5 bases). CDR1 and CDR2 (germline): SGHTA, FQGNSA. This CDR3 has 14 amino acids. Trimming removed 1 base from V and 7 bases from J, with 11 bases in between. The CDR3 DNA is TGTGCCAGCAGCTTAGGGGGCATCACTAATGAGCAGTTCTTC. Translation gives CASSLGGITNEQFF. The variable domain in full, completed from reference TRBV7-2 and TRBJ2-1, reads GAGVSQSPSNKVTEKGKDVELRCDPISGHTALYWYRQSLGQGLEFLIYFQGNSAPDKSGLPSDRFSAERTGGSVSTLTIQRTQQEDSAVYLCASSLGGITNEQFFGPGTRLTVL.

Points on this clone: One end of the junction fails to match germline, which may point to a read error. The chain couples TRBV4-2 to TRBJ2-3, with unresolved D. In germline, CDR1 is LGHNA, CDR2 YNFKEQ. CDR3 length equals 13 residues. CDR3 sequence: CASSQEEGDRGSF. As DNA, the CDR3 is TGTGCCAGCAGCCAAGAGGAAGGAGACCGTGGCTCGTTT.

The CDR3 is CASSYYTGKESEAFF. As DNA, the CDR3 is TGCGCCAGCAGCTACTACACAGGGAAGGAATCTGAAGCTTTCTTT. The chain recombines TRBV5-1 with TRBJ1-1, with D maybe TRBD1 (6 bases). This CDR3 has 15 residues. Per germline, CDR1 SGHRS and CDR2 YFSETQ. The ends were cut back, 3 bases at V and 6 bases at J, with 18 bases in the middle.

The chain uses TRBV18 and TRBJ1-3; D uncertain. The CDR3 extends over 15 amino acids. Looked up from germline, CDR1 is KGHSH and CDR2 is LQKENI. V was pared by 3 bases and J by 0 bases, with 9 bases between. CDR3 DNA: TGTGCCAGCTCACCCGGAGGCAGCTCTGGAAACACCATATATTTT. Protein sequence: CASSPGGSSGNTIYF.

The chain carries TRBV18 and TRBJ1-6; 10 nucleotides align to TRBD1. This CDR3 comprises 17 residues. Germline-derived CDR1 and CDR2 are KGHSH and LQKENI. The J segment lost 10 bases and the V segment lost 0 bases, leaving 9 bases of the junction unmatched. CDR3 nucleotide sequence: TGTGCCAGCTCACCACCCACGACAGGGGGCTTGGGGTCACCCCTCCACTTT. It is translated as CASSPPTTGGLGSPLHF.

The chain has TRBV6-5 and TRBJ1-1; perhaps TRBD1 as D (6 bases). The V gene's germline CDR1 is MNHEY and CDR2 SVGAGI. The CDR3 totals 15 residues. With 6 bases removed from V and 2 bases from J, the gap between germline ends came to 16 bases. The CDR3 nucleotides are TGTGCCAGCAGCCCCCGGGGGGGGGCTAACACTGAAGCTTTCTTT. Translated: CASSPRGGANTEAFF.

The chain combines TRBV5-5 with TRBJ2-1; 11 bases are a match to TRBD2. V dropped 1 base and J dropped 7; count of bases not matched to a gene: 4. Germline V gene lookup returns CDR1 SGHKS and CDR2 YYEKEE (reference sequence). This CDR3 contains 15 residues. CDR3 in DNA: TGTGCCAGCAGCTTGTTCATAGCGGGAGGGAATGAGCAGTTCTTC. This gives the protein CASSLFIAGGNEQFF.

This chain uses TRBV9 with TRBJ1-6; a weak D match, TRBD1 (6 bases). This CDR3 comprises 13 residues. From germline, CDR1 is SGDLS and CDR2 YYNGEE. V was clipped by 0 bases and J by 14 bases, with 12 bases between them. The CDR3 is CASSVGVGGSLHF. As DNA, the CDR3 is TGTGCCAGCAGCGTAGGAGTAGGGGGTTCCCTCCACTTT.

The chain is built from TRBV5-4 and TRBJ2-1; TRBD2 matches 13 bases. Germline trimming cut 4 bases from V and 8 bases from J; bases unmatched to any gene: 9. CDR1 is SGHNT and CDR2 is YYREEE in the germline V gene (reference sequence). The CDR3 totals 16 residues. CDR3 sequence (DNA): TGTGCCAGCAGCGGCAAACTAGCGGGGGGGCTCGATGAGCAGTTCTTC. It encodes CASSGKLAGGLDEQFF.